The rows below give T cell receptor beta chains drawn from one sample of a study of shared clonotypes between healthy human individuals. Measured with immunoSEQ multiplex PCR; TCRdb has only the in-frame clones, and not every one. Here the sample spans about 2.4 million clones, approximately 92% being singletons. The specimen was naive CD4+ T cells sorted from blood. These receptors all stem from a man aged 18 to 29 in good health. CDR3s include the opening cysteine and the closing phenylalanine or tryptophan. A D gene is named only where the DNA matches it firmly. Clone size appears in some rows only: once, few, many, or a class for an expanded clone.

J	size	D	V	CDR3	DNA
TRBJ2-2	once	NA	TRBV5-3	CARSPKSPYEHTGELFF	TGTGCCAGAAGCCCTAAGTCCCCCTACGAGCACACCGGGGAGCTGTTTTTT
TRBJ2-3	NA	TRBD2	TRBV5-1	CASSLPLAGAGDTQYF	TGCGCCAGCAGCTTGCCCCTAGCGGGGGCTGGAGATACGCAGTATTTT
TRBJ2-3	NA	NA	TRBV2	CASSEWGTDTQYF	TGTGCCAGCAGTGAATGGGGTACGGATACGCAGTATTTT
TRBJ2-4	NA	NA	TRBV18	CASSPRQGSAKNIQYF	TGTGCCAGCTCACCACGTCAGGGGTCGGCCAAAAACATTCAGTACTTC
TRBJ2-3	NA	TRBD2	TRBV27	CASSSPSGVSTDTQYF	TGTGCCAGCAGTTCCCCTAGCGGGGTTAGCACAGATACGCAGTATTTT
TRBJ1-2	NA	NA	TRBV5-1	CASSLEGVIYGYTF	TGCGCCAGCAGCTTGGAGGGGGTAATCTATGGCTACACCTTC
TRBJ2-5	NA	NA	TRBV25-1	CASSDDSYQETQYF	TGTGCCAGCAGTGACGACAGCTACCAAGAGACCCAGTACTTC
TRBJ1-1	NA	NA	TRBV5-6	CASSPTGFMAEAFF	TGTGCCAGCAGCCCGACCGGGTTTATGGCTGAAGCTTTCTTT
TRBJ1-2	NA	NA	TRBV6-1	CASSVTVANYGYTF	TGTGCCAGCAGTGTTACGGTTGCTAACTATGGCTACACCTTC
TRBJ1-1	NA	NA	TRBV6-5	CASSSGTLPEAFF	TGTGCCAGCAGTTCTGGGACGTTACCCGAAGCTTTCTTT
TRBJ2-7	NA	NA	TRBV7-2	CASSLTGTVPYEQYF	TGTGCCAGCAGCTTAACCGGGACCGTACCCTACGAGCAGTACTTC
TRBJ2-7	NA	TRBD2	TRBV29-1	CSVERLAGGLEQYF	TGCAGCGTTGAAAGGCTAGCGGGAGGCCTCGAGCAGTACTTC
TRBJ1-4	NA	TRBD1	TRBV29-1	CSVSHSGGNEKLFF	TGCAGCGTTAGTCACTCAGGGGGAAATGAAAAACTGTTTTTT
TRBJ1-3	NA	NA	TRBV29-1	CSAHDGHSGNTIYF	TGCAGCGCCCACGACGGACACTCTGGAAACACCATATATTTT
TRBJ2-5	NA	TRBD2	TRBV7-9	CASSARLAGGQETQYF	TGTGCCAGCAGCGCCCGACTAGCGGGGGGCCAAGAGACCCAGTACTTC
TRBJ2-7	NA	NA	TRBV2	CASSATGEQYF	TGTGCCAGCAGCGCAACAGGAGAGCAGTACTTC
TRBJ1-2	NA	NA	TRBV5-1	CASSLNTGADYGYTF	TGCGCCAGCAGCTTGAATACGGGGGCCGACTATGGCTACACCTTC
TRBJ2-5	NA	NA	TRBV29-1	CSVVGQALREQYF	TGCAGCGTTGTAGGGCAAGCCCTAAGAGAGCAGTACTTC
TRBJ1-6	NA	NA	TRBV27	CASSRQGNSPLHF	TGTGCCAGCAGTCGTCAGGGGAATTCACCCCTCCACTTT
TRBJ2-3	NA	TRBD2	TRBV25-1	CASSDSGGLPFDTQYF	TGTGCCAGCAGTGATTCGGGAGGGCTCCCCTTTGATACGCAGTATTTT
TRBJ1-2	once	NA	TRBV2	CASSDGGPGTNYGYTF	TGTGCCAGCAGTGATGGGGGTCCAGGAACGAACTATGGCTACACCTTC
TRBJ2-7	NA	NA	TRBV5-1	CASRQDSYEQYF	TGCGCCAGCCGACAGGACTCATACGAGCAGTACTTC
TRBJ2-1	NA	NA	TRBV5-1	CASSLGDSVGYNEQFF	TGCGCCAGCAGCTTGGGGGACTCGGTGGGCTACAATGAGCAGTTCTTC
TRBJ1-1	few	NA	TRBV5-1	CASSLAPGVTEAFF	TGCGCCAGCAGCTTGGCCCCAGGGGTAACTGAAGCTTTCTTT
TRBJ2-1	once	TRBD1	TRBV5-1	CASSARDRGGNEQFF	TGCGCCAGCAGCGCCCGGGACAGGGGTGGGAATGAGCAGTTCTTC
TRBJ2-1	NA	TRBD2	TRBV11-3	CASSLSSGRALGYNEQFF	TGTGCCAGCAGCTTATCCAGCGGGAGGGCCCTCGGATACAATGAGCAGTTCTTC